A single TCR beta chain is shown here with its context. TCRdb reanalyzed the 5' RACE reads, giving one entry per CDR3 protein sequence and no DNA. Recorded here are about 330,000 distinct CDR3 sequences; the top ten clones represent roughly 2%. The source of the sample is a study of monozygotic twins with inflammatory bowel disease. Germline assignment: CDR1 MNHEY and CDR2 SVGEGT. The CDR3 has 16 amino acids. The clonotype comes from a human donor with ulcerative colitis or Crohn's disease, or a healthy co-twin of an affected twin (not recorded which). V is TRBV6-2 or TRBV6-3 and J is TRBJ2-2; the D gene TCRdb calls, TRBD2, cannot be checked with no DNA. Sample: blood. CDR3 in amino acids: CASRKTGRAATGELFF.